The clone carrying this T cell receptor (beta chain) was picked up many times. The target antigen is unknown. Unsorted whole blood supplied the blood RNA, and germline DNA was isolated too. Chronic HBV infection, which was untreated, was present in the patients. From around 500 ng of total RNA, TCR beta-specific cDNA was reverse-transcribed using a constant-region primer. Three nested multiplex PCR rounds, a slightly modified ARM-PCR method, built the TCR beta libraries. TCRdb reprocessed the multiplex PCR reads with MiXCR, giving one entry per CDR3 protein. The data contain 150,000 to 200,000 distinct CDR3 sequences, 50% to 75% of them singletons. The data derive from a study of tumor-infiltrating lymphocytes in primary liver carcinoma. In the study overall: Between roughly 4.2 and 10 cm across, the tumors were all of stage T1-T3 N0M0. Sample yields, roughly 3.65 to 8 million productive TCRbeta reads, were similar across the tissue types. Findings of the study overall: Tumors reached a significantly greater top-250-clone fraction than blood did (p = 0.039).

The sample consisted of peripheral blood. The source of this sequence is a man aged 35-49 years with primary liver carcinoma and hepatitis B virus infection.

CDR3 region: CASSLEMRGGNEQFF. The DNA for the CDR3 is TGTGCCAGCAGCTTAGAGATGAGGGGAGGGAATGAGCAGTTCTTC. This chain links TRBV11-2 with TRBJ2-1; 7 bases line up with TRBD2. Unmatched junction bases numbered 6, after V lost 0 bases and J lost 7 bases. The CDR3 totals 15 residues. Germline CDR1 and CDR2: SGHAT and FQNNGV.